This T cell receptor (beta chain) was observed in a study of cytomegalovirus exposure and HLA in healthy donors. Losses at the gene ends were 6 bases for V and 7 bases for J; bases not matched to a gene: 8. Looked up from germline, CDR1 is MNHEY and CDR2 is SVGAGI. The CDR3 covers 14 residues. The PCR had 60 Vbeta and 13 Jbeta primers. Measured with immunoSEQ multiplex PCR; TCRdb has only the in-frame clones, and not every one. The data show over 200,000 clones, around 73% seen once. The chain employs TRBV6-5 and TRBJ2-2, with 7 bases matching TRBD2. Sequenced material: PBMCs. This TCR was recovered from a male donor in good health and CMV-seronegative. In DNA form, the CDR3 reads TGTGCCAGCAGGAAGCGGGATGTAAGCGGGGAGCTGTTTTTT. This gives the protein CASRKRDVSGELFF.